These 13 T cell receptor beta chains were sequenced from one sample in a study of CD8 T cells in ankylosing spondylitis. TCRdb itself ran the 5' RACE reads through MiXCR, one entry per CDR3 protein. There are just over 350,000 distinct CDR3 sequences in the sample; 20% occur only once, and over 10% lies in the top ten. Sequenced: blood, either unsorted or a sorted T cell fraction (not recorded which). Receptors originate from a male donor with ankylosing spondylitis or in good health (not recorded which).

The chain joins TRBV20-1 to TRBJ2-3, with D possibly being TRBD1 (6 bases). CDR3 length equals 14 residues. Deletions cut 5 bases from V and 1 base from J, with 13 bases between. Germline assignment: CDR1 DFQATT and CDR2 SNEGSKA (reference sequence). The CDR3 DNA sequence: TGCAGTGCTCCACAGGGAAGGGGCACAGATACGCAGTATTTT. This codes for CSAPQGRGTDTQYF.

This chain links TRBV15 with TRBJ2-7; D remains unclear. The length of the CDR3 is 17 residues. In germline, CDR1 is LNHNV, CDR2 YYDKDF (reference sequence). The V end lost 0 bases, the J end lost 0 bases, and 15 bases lay between the germline ends. The CDR3 DNA reads TGTGCCACCAGCAGAGATTATATTGGTCCAAGCTCCTACGAGCAGTACTTC. Protein product: CATSRDYIGPSSYEQYF.

This clonotype has ten or more counts. The rearrangement uses TRBV12-3 or TRBV12-4 and TRBJ2-1; TRBD2 aligns across 8 bases. Trimming at V came to 5 bases and at J to 4 bases, leaving 7 bases not matched to a gene. The CDR3 is 15 amino acids. The DNA of the CDR3 is TGTGCCAGCAGTCTCCAAGCGGGGGTTTACAATGAGCAGTTCTTC. Amino acid sequence: CASSLQAGVYNEQFF.

The chain combines TRBV10-3 with TRBJ2-7, with TRBD1 matching over 11 bases. Germline CDR1 reads ENHRY; CDR2 reads SYGVKD. The CDR3 is 14 amino acids. V was clipped by 6 bases and J by 4 bases; unmatched bases: 5. CDR3 in amino acids: CAIRTGTGGYEQYF. CDR3 in DNA: TGTGCCATCAGGACCGGGACAGGGGGGTACGAGCAGTACTTC.

A few counts support this clonotype. The V call is TRBV11-2, the J call TRBJ2-3; D may be TRBD2 (7 bases). Per germline, CDR1 SGHAT and CDR2 FQNNGV. Trimming pared 4 bases from V and 0 bases from J, leaving 11 bases between. The CDR3 runs 15 residues. Here the CDR3 reads CASSWGGGSTDTQYF. The CDR3 DNA is TGTGCCAGCAGCTGGGGGGGCGGCAGCACAGATACGCAGTATTTT.

This clonotype was detected only a few times. The chain is built from TRBV7-2 and TRBJ1-3, with D unresolved. Trimming took 2 bases from V and 4 from J, leaving 9 bases between them. This CDR3 spans 14 amino acids. The germline CDR1 and CDR2 sequences are SGHTA and FQGNSA. The CDR3 DNA follows: TGTGCCAGCAGCTTACCTCGGCAAGGAAACACCATATATTTT. Its protein product is CASSLPRQGNTIYF.

The CDR3 loop is CASSPGVGTGELFF. In DNA form, the CDR3 reads TGTGCCAGCAGCCCAGGGGTGGGCACCGGGGAGCTGTTTTTT. The rearrangement joins TRBV7-2 to TRBJ2-2, with D possibly matching TRBD1 (6 bases). The CDR3 loop spans 14 amino acids. The V end lost 5 bases, the J end lost 4 bases, and 11 bases lay between the germline ends. Germline assignment: CDR1 SGHTA and CDR2 FQGNSA.

This clonotype was seen a few times. The V call is TRBV9, the J call TRBJ1-2, with D perhaps TRBD1 (6 bases). The V gene's germline CDR1 is SGDLS and CDR2 YYNGEE. Trimming left V 2 bases short and J 4 bases short, with 12 bases between. This CDR3 comprises 14 residues. The CDR3 region has the DNA TGTGCCAGCAGCGTCCGGGACACCCTCTATGGCTACACCTTC. Translated, it gives CASSVRDTLYGYTF.

This clonotype appeared a few times. The chain carries TRBV20-1 and TRBJ2-1; D not certain. The germline V and J ends were trimmed by 0 bases and 4 bases, with 7 bases remaining between them. The CDR3 sequence is 13 residues long. Germline V lookup: CDR1 DFQATT, CDR2 SNEGSKA (reference sequence). CDR3 nucleotide sequence: TGCAGTGCTAGAGAGCCCCGTTACAATGAGCAGTTCTTC. Translating it yields CSAREPRYNEQFF.

The chain couples TRBV29-1 to TRBJ2-1, with 8 bases lining up with TRBD1. The CDR3 spans 17 residues. Losses at the gene ends were 7 bases for V and 0 bases for J; bases not matched to a gene: 14. Germline CDR1 and CDR2: SQVTM and ANQGSEA. CDR3 in amino acids: CSGQGRTKTSSYNEQFF. CDR3 sequence (DNA): TGCAGCGGACAGGGGCGCACTAAAACCAGCTCCTACAATGAGCAGTTCTTC.

A remark on this clonotype: This may stem from a read error, because a much larger clone lies one nucleotide away. J is TRBJ2-1 and V is TRBV9, with D maybe TRBD2 (5 bases). The germline CDR1 and CDR2 sequences are SGDLS and YYNGEE. This CDR3 is 13 amino acids long. The V gene lost 0 bases and the J gene lost 8 bases, with 9 bases spanning the gap. CDR3 in amino acids: CASSVAGRDEQFF. The CDR3 nucleotides read TGTGCCAGCAGCGTAGCTGGGCGGGATGAGCAGTTCTTC.

The gene calls are TRBV7-9 and TRBJ2-7; perhaps D is TRBD1 or TRBD2 (6 bases each). This CDR3 has 14 residues. Deletions cut 5 bases from V and 3 bases from J, with 14 bases between. From germline, CDR1 is SEHNR and CDR2 FQNEAQ (reference sequence). In DNA form, the CDR3 reads TGTGCCAGCAGCCCCGGGCGGGACAACTACGAGCAGTACTTC. As protein: CASSPGRDNYEQYF.

The chain links TRBV20-1 to TRBJ2-1; D is possibly TRBD2 (7 bases). This CDR3 spans 16 amino acids. V lost 0 bases to trimming and J lost 6 bases, with 18 bases between them. Germline CDR1 and CDR2: DFQATT and SNEGSKA (reference sequence). CDR3 region: CSARDYGGAGVNEQFF. The CDR3 DNA sequence: TGCAGTGCTAGAGATTATGGGGGGGCGGGGGTCAATGAGCAGTTCTTC.